This T cell receptor beta chain was profiled in a study of identical twins. The CDR3 sequence is 12 residues long. Looked up from germline, CDR1 is DFQATT and CDR2 is SNEGSKA (reference sequence). V lost 2 bases to trimming and J lost 8 bases, with 10 bases between them. TCRdb processed the 5' RACE reads anew with MiXCR; each CDR3 protein has one entry. In the table there are approximately 260,000 distinct CDR3 sequences, around 8% of which are singletons. The donors were all healthy and Caucasian. Study-wide results and caveats: Among beta out-of-frame sequences, excess sharing between twins appeared weaker. In cord blood, abundant beta clonotypes had fewer insertions; memory showed no trend.

This clonotype counts as medium-sized. Its antigen is not identified. These same data were also listed under a study on yellow fever vaccine responses in identical twins. Per that paper: It has been reported that, in twins, the vaccine T cell response seemed partly convergent and partly personalized.

This chain uses TRBV20-1 with TRBJ2-1, with D perhaps assigned TRBD1 or TRBD2 (5 bases each). The sequence came from a woman aged 18-29 years in good health. The sample taken for sequencing was CD8+ T cells sorted from blood. The CDR3 bases are TGCAGTGCTAGAATCCGGGACCATGAGCAGTTCTTC. Its protein is CSARIRDHEQFF.